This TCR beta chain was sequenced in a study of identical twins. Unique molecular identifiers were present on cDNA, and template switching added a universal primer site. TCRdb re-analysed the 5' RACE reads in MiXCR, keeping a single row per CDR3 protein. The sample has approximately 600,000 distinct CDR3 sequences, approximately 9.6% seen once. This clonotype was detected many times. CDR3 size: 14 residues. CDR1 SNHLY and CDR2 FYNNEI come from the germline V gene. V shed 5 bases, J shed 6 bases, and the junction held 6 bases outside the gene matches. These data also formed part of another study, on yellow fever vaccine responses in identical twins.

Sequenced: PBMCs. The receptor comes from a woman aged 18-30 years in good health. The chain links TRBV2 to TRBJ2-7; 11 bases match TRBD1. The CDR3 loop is CASSIPGQGVEQYF. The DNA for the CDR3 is TGTGCCAGCAGTATACCGGGACAGGGGGTCGAGCAGTACTTC. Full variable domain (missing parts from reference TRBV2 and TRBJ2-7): EPEVTQTPSHQVTQMGQEVILRCVPISNHLYFYWYRQILGQKVEFLVSFYNNEISEKSEIFDDQFSVERPDGSNFTLKIRSTKLEDSAMYFCASSIPGQGVEQYFGPGTRLTVT.